This T cell receptor (beta chain) originates from a study of T cells after yellow fever vaccination (dated by TCRdb to about 2019). A note on the overall study: The SMART-Seq v4 Ultra Low Input RNA kit was used to prepare libraries from fractions with low cell numbers. Bulk PBMC replicates and cell subsets were isolated from blood drawn at multiple timepoints before and after both primary and secondary immunization. Two healthy male donors, one aged 18 to 29 and one aged 30 to 39 years, were included in the cohort. To follow T-cell clones before and after both primary and booster YFV17D yellow fever vaccination, bulk TCR alpha and beta repertoires underwent longitudinal sequencing. General conclusions and limits of the study: Because abundant contaminating clonotypes from the bulk population could be contained in FACS-sorted repertoires, computational filtering was required. The secondary T-cell response was found to be weaker but faster than the primary response, with a peak reached on day 5 rather than on day 15. A small share of clonotypes was detected in both CD4 and CD8 compartments, with the overlap likely arising from convergent recombination. Most clones expanded after primary vaccination were re-detected after the booster (approximately 96% of CD4 and roughly 87% of CD8), suggesting broad memory maintenance. Only two donors were included in the study, so the extent to which the findings can be generalized is limited.

Reading the label with the study, this specimen's treatment or condition is: live attenuated yellow fever vaccine strain. At each blood-draw timepoint, two biological replicates of bulk PBMCs were obtained. A standard Ficoll-Paque protocol was used to isolate PBMCs from peripheral blood. TriZol was used to extract RNA from bulk PBMCs, CD4 and CD8 fractions, and dextramer-positive and dextramer-negative fractions. From its cysteine to its phenylalanine, the CDR3 spans 13 amino acids. Kept here is only the CDR3 DNA, which spans 39 bases and is read in frame from base 1. CDR1 and CDR2 are read off the germline V gene as SGHRS and YFSETQ. The V end loses 2 bases and the J end loses 10 bases, and a stretch of 13 bases separates them. This clonotype has ten or more counts. Its cognate antigen has yet to be identified. No much larger clone is present one base from it, and per-base qualities are unavailable.

Sequencing relied on an Illumina NovaSeq 6000. Synthesis of TCR cDNA relied on 5'RACE template switching, a step that introduced a universal primer site along with unique molecular identifiers. cDNA synthesis was primed from both the TCR alpha and TCR beta constant segments. Library amplification used two PCR steps, and the second PCR step added sample barcodes and sequencing adapters. Sequencing of the libraries was done on either Illumina HiSeq 2500 (2x100 bp) or NovaSeq (2x150 bp). The original pipeline was this. MIGEC handled demultiplexing of reads and collapsing into UMI consensus sequences, while MiXCR performed V(D)J alignment. Vaccine-responding clonotypes were identified with edgeR using replicate PBMC samples, with FDR below 0.01 and a log2 fold change above 5 up to day 15 being required. Each bulk clonotype was labeled CD4 or CD8 based on which sequenced repertoire, CD4 or CD8, contained the clonotype at higher abundance. Through fastp at Q25 and MiXCR, TCRdb rebuilt clones from the public reads, retaining in-frame beta chains. Each entry is one CDR3 protein sequence, shown with its most common DNA and genes. The V and J calls, along with clone size, are taken from TCRdb and not from the paper's own processing. The table for this sample lists about 320,000 distinct CDR3 sequences; around 4.5% of them were counted only once. Jointly, the top ten make up approximately 19% of the sample.

This receptor was obtained from a man aged 18-30 years who received the YFV17D yellow fever vaccine. The sample in question was PBMCs, obtained 15 days after the yellow fever booster vaccination. The rearrangement combines TRBV5-1 with TRBJ2-1, and perhaps TRBD2 as D gene, on 5 matching bases. At the DNA level, the sequence is TGCGCCAGCAGCTTTGGAGCGGAGGACGAGCAGTTCTTC. Translation gives CASSFGAEDEQFF.